Listed here are 15 T cell receptor beta chains from one sample, sequenced in a study of blood T cells in healthy people across ages. Through a sample-barcoded 5' primer and a J-beta primer mix, a second PCR was run for roughly 6 to 11 cycles. MiXCR was run by TCRdb on the 5' RACE reads, yielding one entry per CDR3 protein. The sample consists of 550,000 to 800,000 distinct CDR3 sequences, about 21% of them appearing once. Sequences were obtained from blood. The origin of the receptors is a man between 65 and 85 years old in good health.

This clonotype was detected ten times or more. The V gene is TRBV20-1, the J gene TRBJ2-5, with a possible D match to TRBD1 (7 bases). The end of the DNA is better explained by TRBJ2-1, so the J call may be wrong. Germline values: CDR1 DFQATT, CDR2 SNEGSKA (reference sequence). This CDR3 has 15 residues. CDR3 nucleotide sequence: TGCAGTGCCGCTAAAGACGGACGGAGGGGGCGTGAGCAGTTCTTC. Its protein product is CSAAKDGRRGREQFF.

This sequence joins TRBV9 and TRBJ2-5; 8 bases line up with TRBD2. The germline V gene has CDR1 SGDLS and CDR2 YYNGEE. V was pared by 4 bases and J by 5 bases, with 13 bases of the junction left unmatched. The CDR3 sequence is 16 residues long. The chain's CDR3 is CASSFDGRAGLETQYF. The CDR3 region has the DNA TGTGCCAGCAGCTTCGACGGGAGGGCCGGGTTGGAGACCCAGTACTTC.

This clonotype was observed a handful of times. J is TRBJ1-3 and V is TRBV12-3 or TRBV12-4; 8 nucleotides line up with TRBD1. Trimming cost V 6 bases and J 5 bases; bases outside gene matches: 12. The CDR3 has 16 residues. The CDR3, as DNA: TGTGCCAGCAGCGGGGGCCGGACAGGGAACCGAAACACCATATATTTT. Translation gives CASSGGRTGNRNTIYF.

This clonotype came up a few times. The gene calls are TRBV20-1 and TRBJ2-5; no clear D gene. V lost 4 bases and J lost 0, with 9 bases in between. The CDR3 is 13 amino acids. Germline values: CDR1 DFQATT, CDR2 SNEGSKA (reference sequence). CDR3 DNA sequence: TGCAGTGCTACCTCACCTTACCAAGAGACCCAGTACTTC. Translated, it gives CSATSPYQETQYF.

The chain combines TRBV7-2 with TRBJ1-2, with 7 nucleotides matching TRBD1. This CDR3 contains 15 residues. The J segment lost 14 bases and the V segment lost 2 bases, leaving 17 bases of the junction unmatched. The germline CDR1 and CDR2 sequences are SGHTA and FQGNSA. The CDR3 DNA reads as TGTGCCAGCAGCTTACAAGATAACCCGGGACAGCCTATAACCTTC. Amino acids: CASSLQDNPGQPITF. Using reference TRBV7-2 and TRBJ1-2 for the parts outside the CDR3, the full variable domain is GAGVSQSPSNKVTEKGKDVELRCDPISGHTALYWYRQSLGQGLEFLIYFQGNSAPDKSGLPSDRFSAERTGGSVSTLTIQRTQQEDSAVYLCASSLQDNPGQPITFGSGTRLTVV.

The chain links TRBV10-3 to TRBJ2-7; a weak D match, TRBD2 (5 bases). The V and J ends lost 0 bases and 4 bases respectively, with 10 bases between them. Germline lookup yields CDR1 ENHRY and CDR2 SYGVKD. CDR3 length: 14 amino acids. CDR3 DNA sequence: TGTGCCATCAGTGAGTCGGAGGCTCGATACGAGCAGTACTTC. Its protein product is CAISESEARYEQYF.

CDR3 residues: CASSKGLAGSTDTQYF. In nucleotides, the CDR3 is TGTGCCAGCAGCAAGGGACTAGCGGGTAGCACAGATACGCAGTATTTT. V is TRBV11-3 and J is TRBJ2-3; 12 nucleotides align to TRBD2. Losses at the gene ends were 5 bases for V and 0 bases for J; bases not matched to a gene: 3. Germline V lookup: CDR1 SGHNT, CDR2 YENEEA. The CDR3 consists of 16 residues.

This clonotype was detected many times. The J gene is TRBJ2-7, the V gene TRBV3-1, with 8 bases fitting TRBD1. The germline V gene encodes CDR1 LGHDT and CDR2 YNNKEL (reference sequence). The CDR3 covers 15 residues. With 1 base clipped from V and 4 bases from J, the junction kept 6 bases outside the gene matches. CDR3 sequence: CASSQVTGAKYEQYF. The CDR3 nucleotides are TGTGCCAGCAGCCAAGTGACAGGGGCCAAGTACGAGCAGTACTTC.

There are a few counts of this clonotype. The genes are TRBV19 and TRBJ1-5, with D maybe TRBD1 (6 bases). The length of the CDR3 is 13 residues. Germline CDR1 and CDR2: LNHDA and SQIVND (reference sequence). Trimming left V 9 bases short and J 6 bases short, with 15 bases between. In nucleotides, the CDR3 is TGTGCCAGCTCCCCTCAGGGGCGTCAGCCCCAGCATTTT. This codes for CASSPQGRQPQHF.

J is TRBJ2-5 and V is TRBV3-1, with D uncertain. Germline-derived CDR1 and CDR2 are LGHDT and YNNKEL (reference sequence). V lost 2 bases and J lost 5, with 9 bases in between. This CDR3 has 13 residues. DNA of the CDR3: TGTGCCAGCAGCCAATCAAAGCCGGAGACCCAGTACTTC. Protein sequence: CASSQSKPETQYF.

The V and J genes are TRBV5-1 and TRBJ1-4, with no clear D. The V end lost 0 bases, the J end lost 5 bases, and 11 bases lay between the germline ends. The CDR3 spans 15 residues. Germline V gives CDR1 SGHRS, CDR2 YFSETQ. This CDR3 reads CASSLVGGSNEKLFF. As DNA, the CDR3 is TGCGCCAGCAGCTTGGTCGGAGGTTCAAATGAAAAACTGTTTTTT.

A few counts support this clonotype. The chain links TRBV20-1 to TRBJ1-4; D remains ambiguous. The CDR3 length is 15 residues. CDR1 and CDR2 from the germline V gene are DFQATT and SNEGSKA (reference sequence). With 0 bases removed from V and 4 bases from J, the gap between germline ends came to 12 bases. The CDR3 is CSARDSGSLNEKLFF. The DNA for the CDR3 is TGCAGTGCTAGAGATTCGGGGTCCCTTAATGAAAAACTGTTTTTT.

This clonotype was detected many times. The rearrangement joins TRBV10-3 to TRBJ2-3; tentatively, D is TRBD2 (6 bases). The CDR3 contains 14 residues. Germline CDR1 and CDR2: ENHRY and SYGVKD. V gave up 3 bases and J gave up 4 bases, with 11 bases separating them. CDR3 in amino acids: CAISDELASDTQYF. The CDR3 nucleotides are TGTGCCATCAGTGACGAACTAGCTTCAGATACGCAGTATTTT.

The rearrangement uses TRBV2 and TRBJ2-5, with D unresolved. With 5 bases removed from V and 1 base from J, the gap between germline ends came to 20 bases. The CDR3 spans 17 residues. Germline lookup yields CDR1 SNHLY and CDR2 FYNNEI. CDR3 in DNA: TGTGCCAGCAGTCCACGTGCTGGTTTGTCAAGCCAAGAGACCCAGTACTTC. Amino acids: CASSPRAGLSSQETQYF.

The chain employs TRBV7-8 and TRBJ1-2; TRBD1 aligns across 7 bases. The CDR3 totals 15 residues. CDR1 is SGHVS, CDR2 FQNEAQ, per germline. Trimming cost V 7 bases and J 5 bases; bases outside gene matches: 13. The CDR3 reads CASTPGGGGAYGYTF. The DNA for the CDR3 is TGTGCCAGCACTCCAGGCGGAGGGGGCGCTTATGGCTACACCTTC.